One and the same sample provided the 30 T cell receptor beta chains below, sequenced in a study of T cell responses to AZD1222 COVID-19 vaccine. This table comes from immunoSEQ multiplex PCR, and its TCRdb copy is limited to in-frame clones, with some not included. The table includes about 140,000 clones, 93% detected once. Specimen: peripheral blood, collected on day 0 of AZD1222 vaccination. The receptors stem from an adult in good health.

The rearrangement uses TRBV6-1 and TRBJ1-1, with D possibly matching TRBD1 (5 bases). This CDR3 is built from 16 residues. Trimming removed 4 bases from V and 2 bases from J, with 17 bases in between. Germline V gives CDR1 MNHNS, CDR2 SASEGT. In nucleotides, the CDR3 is TGTGCCAGCAGTGTAGTTTCCCAGACAGACAACACTGAAGCTTTCTTT. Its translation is CASSVVSQTDNTEAFF.

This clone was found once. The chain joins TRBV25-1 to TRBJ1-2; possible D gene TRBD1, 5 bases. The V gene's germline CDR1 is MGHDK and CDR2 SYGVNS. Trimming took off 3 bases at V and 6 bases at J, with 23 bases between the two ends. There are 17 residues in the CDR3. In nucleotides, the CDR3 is TGTGCCAGCAGTGATCGGGGGGAAGGGAGCGGGAGTGATGGCTACACCTTC. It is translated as CASSDRGEGSGSDGYTF.

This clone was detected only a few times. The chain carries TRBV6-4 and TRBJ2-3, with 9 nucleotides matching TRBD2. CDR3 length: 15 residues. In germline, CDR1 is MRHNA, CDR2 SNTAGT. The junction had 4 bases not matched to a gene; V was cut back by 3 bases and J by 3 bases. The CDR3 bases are TGTGCCAGCAGTGAATCGGCGGGAGGGACAGATACGCAGTATTTT. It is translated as CASSESAGGTDTQYF.

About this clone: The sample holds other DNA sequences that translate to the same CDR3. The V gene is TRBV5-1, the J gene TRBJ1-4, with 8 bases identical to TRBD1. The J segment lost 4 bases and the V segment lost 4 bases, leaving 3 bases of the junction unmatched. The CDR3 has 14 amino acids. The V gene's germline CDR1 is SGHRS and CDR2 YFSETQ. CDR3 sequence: CASSLGQDNEKLFF. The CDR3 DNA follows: TGCGCCAGCAGCCTGGGACAGGATAATGAAAAACTGTTTTTT.

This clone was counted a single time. CDR3 in DNA: TGTGCCAGCGATAACCGGGACAGCCTTAACTATGGCTACACCTTC. Amino acids: CASDNRDSLNYGYTF. The V gene is TRBV6-5, the J gene TRBJ1-2, with 7 bases fitting TRBD1. From germline, CDR1 is MNHEY and CDR2 SVGAGI. The ends lost 8 bases at V and 1 base at J; junction bases unmatched: 10. The CDR3 is made up of 15 amino acids.

CDR3 in amino acids: CASSMGQEANGYTF. In DNA form, the CDR3 reads TGTGCCAGTAGTATGGGACAGGAAGCGAATGGCTACACCTTC. The V call is TRBV19, the J call TRBJ1-2; TRBD1 agrees at 8 bases. V lost 3 bases and J lost 6; bases outside the gene matches: 6. Germline V gene sequence: CDR1 LNHDA, CDR2 SQIVND (reference sequence). The CDR3 covers 14 residues.

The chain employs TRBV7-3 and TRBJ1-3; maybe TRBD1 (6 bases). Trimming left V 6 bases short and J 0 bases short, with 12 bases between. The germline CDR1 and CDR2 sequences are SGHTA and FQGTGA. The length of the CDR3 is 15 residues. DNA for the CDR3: TGTGCCAGCAGTCCCGACAGGATCTCTGGAAACACCATATATTTT. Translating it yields CASSPDRISGNTIYF.

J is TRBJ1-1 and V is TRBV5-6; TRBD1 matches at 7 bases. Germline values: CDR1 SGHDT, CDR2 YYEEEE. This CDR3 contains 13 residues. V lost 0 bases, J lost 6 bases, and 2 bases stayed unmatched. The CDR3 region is CASSLGQGPEAFF. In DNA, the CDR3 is TGTGCCAGCAGCTTGGGACAGGGCCCTGAAGCTTTCTTT.

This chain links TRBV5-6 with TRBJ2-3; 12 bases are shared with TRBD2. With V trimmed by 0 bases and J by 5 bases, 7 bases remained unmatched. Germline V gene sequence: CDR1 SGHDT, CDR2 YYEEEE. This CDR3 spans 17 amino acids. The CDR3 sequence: CASSLVTSGRLGDTQYF. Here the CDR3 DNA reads TGTGCCAGCAGCTTGGTAACTAGCGGGAGGCTCGGAGATACGCAGTATTTT.

The CDR3: CASSTFRDPGYTF. The DNA for the CDR3 is TGTGCCAGTAGTACCTTCCGGGACCCTGGCTACACCTTC. This chain links TRBV19 with TRBJ1-2, with D possibly being TRBD1 (5 bases). CDR1 and CDR2 from the germline V gene are LNHDA and SQIVND (reference sequence). The CDR3 length is 13 residues. The ends were cut back, 4 bases at V and 7 bases at J, with 13 bases in the middle.

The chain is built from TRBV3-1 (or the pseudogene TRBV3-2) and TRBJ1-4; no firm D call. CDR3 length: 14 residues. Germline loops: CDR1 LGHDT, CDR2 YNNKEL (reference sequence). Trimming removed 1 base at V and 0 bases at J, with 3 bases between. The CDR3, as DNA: TGTGCCAGCAGCCAAGCTGCAACTAATGAAAAACTGTTTTTT. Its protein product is CASSQAATNEKLFF.

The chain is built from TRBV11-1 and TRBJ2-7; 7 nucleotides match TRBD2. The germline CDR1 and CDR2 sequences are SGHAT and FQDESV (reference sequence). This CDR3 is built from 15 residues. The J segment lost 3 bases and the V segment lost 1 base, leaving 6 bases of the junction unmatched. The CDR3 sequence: CASSLVAWTSYEQYF. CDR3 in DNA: TGTGCCAGCAGCTTAGTGGCCTGGACTAGCTACGAGCAGTACTTC.

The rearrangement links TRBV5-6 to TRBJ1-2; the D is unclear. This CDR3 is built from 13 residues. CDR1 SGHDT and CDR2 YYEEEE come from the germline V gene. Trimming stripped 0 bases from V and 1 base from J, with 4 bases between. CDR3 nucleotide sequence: TGTGCCAGCAGCTTGGGACTTAACTATGGCTACACCTTC. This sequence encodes CASSLGLNYGYTF.

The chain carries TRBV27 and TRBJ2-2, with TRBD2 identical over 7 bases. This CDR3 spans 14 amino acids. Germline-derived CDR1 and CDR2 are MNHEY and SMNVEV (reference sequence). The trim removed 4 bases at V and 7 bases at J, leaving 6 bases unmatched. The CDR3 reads CASSWEGIGGELFF. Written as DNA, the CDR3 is TGTGCCAGCAGTTGGGAGGGGATCGGCGGGGAGCTGTTTTTT.

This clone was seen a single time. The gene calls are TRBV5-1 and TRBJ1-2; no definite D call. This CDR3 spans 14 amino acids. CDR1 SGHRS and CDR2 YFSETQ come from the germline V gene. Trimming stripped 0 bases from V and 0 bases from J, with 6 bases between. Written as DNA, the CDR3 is TGCGCCAGCAGCTTGGTAACTTCTAACTATGGCTACACCTTC. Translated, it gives CASSLVTSNYGYTF.

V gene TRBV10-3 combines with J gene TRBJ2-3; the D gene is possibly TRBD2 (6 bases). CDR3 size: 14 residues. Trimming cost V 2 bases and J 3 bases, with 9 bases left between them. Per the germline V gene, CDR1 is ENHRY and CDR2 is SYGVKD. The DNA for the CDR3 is TGTGCCATCAGTGAGCGGGAGCGAACAGATACGCAGTATTTT. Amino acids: CAISERERTDTQYF.

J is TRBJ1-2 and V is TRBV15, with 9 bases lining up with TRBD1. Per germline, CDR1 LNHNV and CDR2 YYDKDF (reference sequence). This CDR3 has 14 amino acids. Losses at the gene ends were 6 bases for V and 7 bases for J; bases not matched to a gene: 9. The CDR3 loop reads CATRGWTGAGGYTF. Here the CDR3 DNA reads TGTGCCACCAGGGGCTGGACAGGGGCGGGTGGCTACACCTTC.

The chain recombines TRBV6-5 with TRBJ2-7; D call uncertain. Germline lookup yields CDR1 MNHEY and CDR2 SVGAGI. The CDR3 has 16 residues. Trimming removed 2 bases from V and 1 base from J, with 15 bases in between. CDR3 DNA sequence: TGTGCCAGCAGTTACGGACGCCAATTCCTTTCCTACGAGCAGTACTTC. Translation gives CASSYGRQFLSYEQYF.

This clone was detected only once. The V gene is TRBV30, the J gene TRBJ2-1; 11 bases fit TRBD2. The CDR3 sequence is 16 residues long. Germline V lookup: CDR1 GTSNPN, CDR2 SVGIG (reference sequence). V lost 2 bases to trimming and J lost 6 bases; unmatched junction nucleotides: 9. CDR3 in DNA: TGTGCCTGGAGTCCCTATAGCGGGAGGGCGAGCAATGAGCAGTTCTTC. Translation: CAWSPYSGRASNEQFF.

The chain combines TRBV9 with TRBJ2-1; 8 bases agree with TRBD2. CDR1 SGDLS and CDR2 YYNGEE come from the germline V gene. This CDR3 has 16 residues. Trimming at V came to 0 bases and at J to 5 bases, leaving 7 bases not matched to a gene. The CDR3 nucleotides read TGTGCCAGCAGCGTAGGAAGCACTAGCGGAGACAATGAGCAGTTCTTC. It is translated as CASSVGSTSGDNEQFF.

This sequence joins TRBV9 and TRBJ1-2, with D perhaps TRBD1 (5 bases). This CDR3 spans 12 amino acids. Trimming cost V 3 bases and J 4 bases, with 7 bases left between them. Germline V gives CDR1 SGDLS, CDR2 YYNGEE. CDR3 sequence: CASSEGVYGYTF. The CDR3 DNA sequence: TGTGCCAGCAGCGAAGGGGTCTATGGCTACACCTTC.

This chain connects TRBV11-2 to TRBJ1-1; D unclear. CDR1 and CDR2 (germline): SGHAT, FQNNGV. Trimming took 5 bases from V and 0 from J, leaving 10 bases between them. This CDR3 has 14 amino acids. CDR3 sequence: CASSLFNMNTEAFF. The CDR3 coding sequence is TGTGCCAGCAGCCTATTCAATATGAACACTGAAGCTTTCTTT.

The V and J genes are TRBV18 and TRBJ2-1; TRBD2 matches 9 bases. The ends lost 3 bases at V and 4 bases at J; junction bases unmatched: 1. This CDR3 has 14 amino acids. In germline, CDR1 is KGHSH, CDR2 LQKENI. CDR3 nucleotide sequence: TGTGCCAGCTCACCTAGCGGGAGTTACAATGAGCAGTTCTTC. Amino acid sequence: CASSPSGSYNEQFF.

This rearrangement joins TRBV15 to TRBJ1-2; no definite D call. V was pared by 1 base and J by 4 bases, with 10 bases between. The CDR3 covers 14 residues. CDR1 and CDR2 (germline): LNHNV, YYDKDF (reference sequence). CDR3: CATSRAGSFYGYTF. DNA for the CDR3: TGTGCCACCAGCAGAGCCGGGAGCTTCTATGGCTACACCTTC. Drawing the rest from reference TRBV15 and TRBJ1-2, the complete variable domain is DAMVIQNPRYQVTQFGKPVTLSCSQTLNHNVMYWYQQKSSQAPKLLFHYYDKDFNNEADTPDNFQSRRPNTSFCFLDIRSPGLGDTAMYLCATSRAGSFYGYTFGSGTRLTVV.

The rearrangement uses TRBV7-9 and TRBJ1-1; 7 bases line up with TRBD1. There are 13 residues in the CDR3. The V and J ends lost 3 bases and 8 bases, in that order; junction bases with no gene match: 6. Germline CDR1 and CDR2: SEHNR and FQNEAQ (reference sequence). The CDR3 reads CASSFKGGSEAFF. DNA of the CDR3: TGTGCCAGCAGCTTCAAAGGGGGCTCGGAAGCTTTCTTT.

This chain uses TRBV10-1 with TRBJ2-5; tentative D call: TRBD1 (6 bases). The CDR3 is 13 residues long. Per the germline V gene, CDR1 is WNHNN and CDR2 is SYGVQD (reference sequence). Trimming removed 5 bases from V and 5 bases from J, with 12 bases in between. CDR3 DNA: TGCGCCAGCAGTACGTCAGGGGATGAGACCCAGTACTTC. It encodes CASSTSGDETQYF.

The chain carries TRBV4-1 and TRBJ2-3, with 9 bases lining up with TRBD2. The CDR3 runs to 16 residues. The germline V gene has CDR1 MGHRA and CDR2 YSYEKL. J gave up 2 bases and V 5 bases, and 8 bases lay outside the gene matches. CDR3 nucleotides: TGCGCCAGCAGCTCCCTAGCGGGAATTGCCACAGATACGCAGTATTTT. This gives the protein CASSSLAGIATDTQYF.

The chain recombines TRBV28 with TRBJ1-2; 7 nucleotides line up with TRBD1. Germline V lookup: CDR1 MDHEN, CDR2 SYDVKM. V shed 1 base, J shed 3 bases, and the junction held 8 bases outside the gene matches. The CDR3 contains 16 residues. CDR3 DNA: TGTGCCAGCAGTTTATTTTTGGCAGGGGGTCACTATGGCTACACCTTC. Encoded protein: CASSLFLAGGHYGYTF.

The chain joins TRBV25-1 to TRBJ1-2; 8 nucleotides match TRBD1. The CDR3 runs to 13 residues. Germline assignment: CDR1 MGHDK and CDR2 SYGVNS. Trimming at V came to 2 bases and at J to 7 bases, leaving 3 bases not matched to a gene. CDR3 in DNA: TGTGCCAGCAGTGAAAGGACAGGGACTGGCTACACCTTC. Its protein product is CASSERTGTGYTF.

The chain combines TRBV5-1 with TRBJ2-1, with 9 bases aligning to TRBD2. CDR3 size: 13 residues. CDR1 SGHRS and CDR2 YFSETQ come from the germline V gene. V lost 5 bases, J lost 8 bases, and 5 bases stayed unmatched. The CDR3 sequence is CASSLAGVYEQFF. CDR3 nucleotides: TGCGCCAGCAGTTTAGCGGGAGTTTATGAGCAGTTCTTC.